The present T cell receptor beta chain was sequenced within a study of early T cells in non-severe SARS-CoV-2 infection. Overall study: Chains from this unsorted whole-blood bulk RNA could not be paired.

V was clipped by 5 bases and J by 3 bases; unmatched bases: 2. Germline V gene lookup returns CDR1 SEHNR and CDR2 FQNEAQ (reference sequence). This CDR3 region has 13 residues. Individual cDNA molecules carried attached unique molecular identifiers. TCRdb analysed the 5' RACE reads with MiXCR anew, one entry per CDR3 protein. The sample has 95,000 to 100,000 distinct CDR3 sequences; approximately 13% are singletons. This receptor was taken from an adult who was a healthcare worker with PCR-confirmed SARS-CoV-2 infection or an uninfected control (not recorded which). What was sequenced was whole blood. This chain links TRBV7-9 with TRBJ2-7; 9 positions agree with TRBD1. CDR3 sequence reads: CASSETGGYEQYF. The CDR3 nucleotides are TGTGCCAGCAGCGAGACAGGGGGCTACGAGCAGTACTTC.